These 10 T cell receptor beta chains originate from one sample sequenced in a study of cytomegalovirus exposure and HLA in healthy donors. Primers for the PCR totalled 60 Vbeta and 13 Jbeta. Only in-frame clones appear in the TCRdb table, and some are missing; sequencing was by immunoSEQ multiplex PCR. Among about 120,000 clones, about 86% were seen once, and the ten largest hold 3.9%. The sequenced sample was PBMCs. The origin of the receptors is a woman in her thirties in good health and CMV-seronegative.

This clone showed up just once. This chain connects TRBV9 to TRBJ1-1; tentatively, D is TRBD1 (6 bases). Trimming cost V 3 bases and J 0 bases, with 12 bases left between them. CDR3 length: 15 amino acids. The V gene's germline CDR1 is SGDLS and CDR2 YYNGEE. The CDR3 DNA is TGTGCCAGCAGCGGAGGACAGTTGATGAACACTGAAGCTTTCTTT. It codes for CASSGGQLMNTEAFF. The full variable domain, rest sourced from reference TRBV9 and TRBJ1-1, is DSGVTQTPKHLITATGQRVTLRCSPRSGDLSVYWYQQSLDQGLQFLIQYYNGEERAKGNILERFSAQQFPDLHSELNLSSLELGDSALYFCASSGGQLMNTEAFFGQGTRLTVV.

CDR3 loop: CASSRGVGEAFF. The CDR3 DNA is TGTGCCAGCAGCCGCGGGGTGGGCGAAGCTTTCTTT. This sequence joins TRBV5-6 and TRBJ1-1; D is uncertain. V lost 4 bases and J 8 bases, leaving 12 bases between the germline ends. Looked up from germline, CDR1 is SGHDT and CDR2 is YYEEEE. The CDR3 is made up of 12 amino acids.

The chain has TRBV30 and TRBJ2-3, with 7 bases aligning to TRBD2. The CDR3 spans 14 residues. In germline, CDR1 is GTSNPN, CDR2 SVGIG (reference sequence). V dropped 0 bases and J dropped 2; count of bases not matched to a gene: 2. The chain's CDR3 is CAWSVGLNTDTQYF. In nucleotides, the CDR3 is TGTGCCTGGAGTGTGGGACTAAACACAGATACGCAGTATTTT.

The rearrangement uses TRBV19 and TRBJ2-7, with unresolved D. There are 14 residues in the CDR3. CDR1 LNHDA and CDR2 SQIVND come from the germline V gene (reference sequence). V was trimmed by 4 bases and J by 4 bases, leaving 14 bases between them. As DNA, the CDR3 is TGTGCCAGTAGTAGTTGGGCAGAAAATTACGAGCAGTACTTC. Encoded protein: CASSSWAENYEQYF.

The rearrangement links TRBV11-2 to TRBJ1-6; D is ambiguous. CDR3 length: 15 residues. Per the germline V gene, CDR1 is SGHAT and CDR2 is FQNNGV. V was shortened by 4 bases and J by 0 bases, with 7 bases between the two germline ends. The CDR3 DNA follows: TGTGCCAGCAGCTCTAGTGGCTCCTATAATTCACCCCTCCACTTT. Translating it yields CASSSSGSYNSPLHF. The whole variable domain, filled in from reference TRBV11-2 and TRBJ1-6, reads EAGVAQSPRYKIIEKRQSVAFWCNPISGHATLYWYQQILGQGPKLLIQFQNNGVVDDSQLPKDRFSAERLKGVDSTLKIQPAKLEDSAVYLCASSSSGSYNSPLHFGNGTRLTVT.

The CDR3 nucleotides read TGCGCCAGCAGCCGACGACAGGGCACGACGAGAGGGGAGACCCAGTACTTC. It codes for CASSRRQGTTRGETQYF. V is TRBV4-3 and J is TRBJ2-5; 7 positions agree with TRBD1. Germline V gives CDR1 LGHNA, CDR2 YSLEER. The CDR3 runs 17 residues. V lost 4 bases and J lost 5; bases outside the gene matches: 16.

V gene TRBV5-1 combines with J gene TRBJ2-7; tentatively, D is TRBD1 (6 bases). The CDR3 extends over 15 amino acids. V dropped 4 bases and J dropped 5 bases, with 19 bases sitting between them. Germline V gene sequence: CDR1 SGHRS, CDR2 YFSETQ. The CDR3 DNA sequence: TGCGCCAGCAGCCCACAGCCCGGACAGTCCCACGAGCAGTACTTC. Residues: CASSPQPGQSHEQYF.

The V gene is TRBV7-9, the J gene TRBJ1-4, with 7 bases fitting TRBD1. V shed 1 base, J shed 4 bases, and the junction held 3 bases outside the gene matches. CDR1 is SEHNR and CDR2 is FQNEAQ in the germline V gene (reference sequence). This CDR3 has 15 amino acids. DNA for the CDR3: TGTGCCAGCAGCTTAGGAGCAGGGGGTAATGAAAAACTGTTTTTT. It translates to CASSLGAGGNEKLFF.

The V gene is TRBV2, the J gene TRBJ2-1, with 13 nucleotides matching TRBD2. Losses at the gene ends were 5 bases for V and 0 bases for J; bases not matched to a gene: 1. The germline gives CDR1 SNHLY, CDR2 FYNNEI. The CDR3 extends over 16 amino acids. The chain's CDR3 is CASSWTSGSSYNEQFF. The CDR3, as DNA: TGTGCCAGCAGTTGGACTAGCGGGAGCTCCTACAATGAGCAGTTCTTC. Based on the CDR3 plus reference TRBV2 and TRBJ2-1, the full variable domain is EPEVTQTPSHQVTQMGQEVILRCVPISNHLYFYWYRQILGQKVEFLVSFYNNEISEKSEIFDDQFSVERPDGSNFTLKIRSTKLEDSAMYFCASSWTSGSSYNEQFFGPGTRLTVL.

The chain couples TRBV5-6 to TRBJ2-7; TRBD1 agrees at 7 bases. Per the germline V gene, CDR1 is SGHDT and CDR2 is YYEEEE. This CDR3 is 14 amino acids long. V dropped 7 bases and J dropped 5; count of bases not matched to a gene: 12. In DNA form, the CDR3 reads TGTGCCAGCTTCCCAGGGGGTGGAATCCACGAGCAGTACTTC. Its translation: CASFPGGGIHEQYF.